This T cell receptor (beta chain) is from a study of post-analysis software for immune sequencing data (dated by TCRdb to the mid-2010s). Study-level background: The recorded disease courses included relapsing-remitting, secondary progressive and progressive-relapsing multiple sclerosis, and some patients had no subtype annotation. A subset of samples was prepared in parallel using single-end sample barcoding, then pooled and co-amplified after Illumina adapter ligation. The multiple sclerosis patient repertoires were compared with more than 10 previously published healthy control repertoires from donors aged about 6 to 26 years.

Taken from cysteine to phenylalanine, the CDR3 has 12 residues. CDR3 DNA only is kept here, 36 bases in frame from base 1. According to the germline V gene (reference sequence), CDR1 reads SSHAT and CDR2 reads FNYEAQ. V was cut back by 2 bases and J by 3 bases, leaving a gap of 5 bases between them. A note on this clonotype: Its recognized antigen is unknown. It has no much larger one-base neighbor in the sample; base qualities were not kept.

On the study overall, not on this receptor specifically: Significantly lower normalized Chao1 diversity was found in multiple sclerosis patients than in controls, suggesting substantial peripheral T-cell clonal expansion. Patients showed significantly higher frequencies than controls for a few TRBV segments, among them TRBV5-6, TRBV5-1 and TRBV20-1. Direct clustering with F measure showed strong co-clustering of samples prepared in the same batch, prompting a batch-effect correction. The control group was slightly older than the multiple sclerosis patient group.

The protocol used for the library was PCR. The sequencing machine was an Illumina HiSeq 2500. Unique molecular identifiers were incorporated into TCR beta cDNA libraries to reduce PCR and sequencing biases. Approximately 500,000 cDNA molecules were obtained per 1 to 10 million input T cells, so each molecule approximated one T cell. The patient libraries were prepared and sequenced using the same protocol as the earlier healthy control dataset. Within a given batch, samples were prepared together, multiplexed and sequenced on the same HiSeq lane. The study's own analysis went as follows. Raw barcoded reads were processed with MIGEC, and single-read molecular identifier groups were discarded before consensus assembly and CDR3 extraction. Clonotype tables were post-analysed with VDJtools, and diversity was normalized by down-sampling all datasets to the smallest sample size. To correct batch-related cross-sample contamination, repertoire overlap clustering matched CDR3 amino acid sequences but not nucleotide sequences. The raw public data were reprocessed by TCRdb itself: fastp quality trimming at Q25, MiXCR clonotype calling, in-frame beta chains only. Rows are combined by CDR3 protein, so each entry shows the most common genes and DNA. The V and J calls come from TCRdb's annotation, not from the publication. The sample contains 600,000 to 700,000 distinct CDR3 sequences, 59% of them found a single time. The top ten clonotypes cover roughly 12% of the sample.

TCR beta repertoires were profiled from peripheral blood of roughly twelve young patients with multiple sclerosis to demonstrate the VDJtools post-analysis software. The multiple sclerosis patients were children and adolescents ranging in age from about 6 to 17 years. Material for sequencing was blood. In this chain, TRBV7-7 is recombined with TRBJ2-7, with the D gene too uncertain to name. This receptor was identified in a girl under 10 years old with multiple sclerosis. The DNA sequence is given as TGTGCCAGCAGCTTAAGACTCTACGAGCAGTACTTC. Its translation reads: CASSLRLYEQYF.